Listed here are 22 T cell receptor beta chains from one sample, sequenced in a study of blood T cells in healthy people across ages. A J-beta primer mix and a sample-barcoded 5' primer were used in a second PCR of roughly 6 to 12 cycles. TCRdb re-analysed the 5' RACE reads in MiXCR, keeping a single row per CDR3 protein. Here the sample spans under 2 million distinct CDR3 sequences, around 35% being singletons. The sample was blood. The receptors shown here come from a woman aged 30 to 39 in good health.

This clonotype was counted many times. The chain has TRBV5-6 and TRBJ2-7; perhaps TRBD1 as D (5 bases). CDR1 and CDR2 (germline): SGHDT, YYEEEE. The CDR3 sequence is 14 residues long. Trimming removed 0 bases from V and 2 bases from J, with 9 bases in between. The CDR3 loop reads CASSLADSPYEQYF. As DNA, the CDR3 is TGTGCCAGCAGCTTGGCCGACAGCCCCTACGAGCAGTACTTC.

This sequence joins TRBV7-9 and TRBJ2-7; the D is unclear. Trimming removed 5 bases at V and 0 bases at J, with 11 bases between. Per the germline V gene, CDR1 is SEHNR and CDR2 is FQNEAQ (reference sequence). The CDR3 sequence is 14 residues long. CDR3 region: CASSRKLDSYEQYF. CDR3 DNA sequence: TGTGCCAGCAGCCGAAAGCTGGACTCCTACGAGCAGTACTTC.

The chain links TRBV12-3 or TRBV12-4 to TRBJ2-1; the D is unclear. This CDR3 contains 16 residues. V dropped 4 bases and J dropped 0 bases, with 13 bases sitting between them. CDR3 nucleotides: TGTGCCAGCAGTTCCCTTTTTGCTAGCTCCTACAATGAGCAGTTCTTC. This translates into CASSSLFASSYNEQFF.

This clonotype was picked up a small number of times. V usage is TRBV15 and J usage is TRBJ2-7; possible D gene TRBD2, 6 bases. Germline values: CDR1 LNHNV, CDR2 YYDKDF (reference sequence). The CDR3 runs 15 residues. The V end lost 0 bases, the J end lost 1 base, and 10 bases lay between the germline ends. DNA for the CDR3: TGTGCCACCAGCAGAGATGGCGGGAATTCCTACGAGCAGTACTTC. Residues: CATSRDGGNSYEQYF.

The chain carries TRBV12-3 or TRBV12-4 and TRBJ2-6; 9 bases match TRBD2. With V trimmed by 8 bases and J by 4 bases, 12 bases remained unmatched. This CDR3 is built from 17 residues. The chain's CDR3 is CASGRQTSGKGANVLTF. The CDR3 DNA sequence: TGTGCCAGCGGCCGCCAGACTAGCGGTAAAGGGGCCAACGTCCTGACTTTC.

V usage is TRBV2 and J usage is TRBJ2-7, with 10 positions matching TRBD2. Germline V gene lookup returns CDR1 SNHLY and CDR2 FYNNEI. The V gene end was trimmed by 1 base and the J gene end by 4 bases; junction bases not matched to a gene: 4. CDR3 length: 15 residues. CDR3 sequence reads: CASSEGPSGSYEQYF. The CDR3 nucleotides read TGTGCCAGCAGTGAAGGGCCTAGCGGGAGTTACGAGCAGTACTTC.

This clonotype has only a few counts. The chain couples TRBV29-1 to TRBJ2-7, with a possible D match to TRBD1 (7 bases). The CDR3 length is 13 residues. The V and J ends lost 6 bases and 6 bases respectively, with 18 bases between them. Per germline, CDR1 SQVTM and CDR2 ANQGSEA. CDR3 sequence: CSVSQGGFSEQYF. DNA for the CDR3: TGCAGCGTGTCCCAGGGGGGTTTTAGCGAGCAGTACTTC.

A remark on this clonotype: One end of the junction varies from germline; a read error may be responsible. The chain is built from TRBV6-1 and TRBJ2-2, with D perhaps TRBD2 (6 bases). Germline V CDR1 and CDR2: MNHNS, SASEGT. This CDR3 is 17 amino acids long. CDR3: CASNYEGRTANTGERFF. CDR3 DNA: TGTGCCAGCAACTACGAGGGGAGGACGGCAAACACCGGGGAGCGGTTTTTT.

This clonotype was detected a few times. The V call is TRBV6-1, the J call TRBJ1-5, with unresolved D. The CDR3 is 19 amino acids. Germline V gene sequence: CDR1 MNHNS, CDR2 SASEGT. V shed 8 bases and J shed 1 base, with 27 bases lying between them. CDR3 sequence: CASSSIRAARKWSNQPQHF. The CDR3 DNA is TGTGCCAGCTCTTCGATCCGGGCGGCGAGAAAATGGAGCAATCAGCCCCAGCATTTT.

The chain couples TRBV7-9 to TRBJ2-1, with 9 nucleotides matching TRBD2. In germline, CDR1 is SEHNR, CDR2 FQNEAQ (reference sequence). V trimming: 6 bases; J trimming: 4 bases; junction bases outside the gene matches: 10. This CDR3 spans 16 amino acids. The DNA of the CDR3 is TGTGCCAGCAGTCCTAGGCCGGCGGGAGGGTACAATGAGCAGTTCTTC. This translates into CASSPRPAGGYNEQFF.

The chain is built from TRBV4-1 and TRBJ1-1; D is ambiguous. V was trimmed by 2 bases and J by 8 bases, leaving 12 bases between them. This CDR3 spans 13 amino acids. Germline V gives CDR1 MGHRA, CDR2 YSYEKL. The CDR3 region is CASSQTQMNEAFF. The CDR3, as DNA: TGCGCCAGCAGCCAAACACAGATGAACGAAGCTTTCTTT.

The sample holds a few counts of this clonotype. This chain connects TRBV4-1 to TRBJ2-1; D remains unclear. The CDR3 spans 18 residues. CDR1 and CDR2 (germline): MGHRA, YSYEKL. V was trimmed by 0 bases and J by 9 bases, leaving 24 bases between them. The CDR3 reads CASSQDGHRALEPGEQFF. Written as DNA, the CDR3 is TGCGCCAGCAGCCAAGATGGGCACCGGGCCTTGGAGCCGGGTGAGCAGTTCTTC.

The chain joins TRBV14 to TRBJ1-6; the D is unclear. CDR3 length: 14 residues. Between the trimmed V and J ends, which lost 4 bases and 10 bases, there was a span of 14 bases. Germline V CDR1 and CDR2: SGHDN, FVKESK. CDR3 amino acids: CASSRQFGVSPLHF. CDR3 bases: TGTGCCAGCAGCCGGCAATTCGGCGTCTCACCCCTCCACTTT.

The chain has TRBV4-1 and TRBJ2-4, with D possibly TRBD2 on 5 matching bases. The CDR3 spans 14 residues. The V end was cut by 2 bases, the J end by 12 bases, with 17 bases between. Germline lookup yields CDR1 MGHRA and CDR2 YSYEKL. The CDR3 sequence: CASSQRVRGPPQYF. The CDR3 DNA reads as TGCGCCAGCAGCCAACGGGTGCGAGGGCCGCCTCAGTACTTC.

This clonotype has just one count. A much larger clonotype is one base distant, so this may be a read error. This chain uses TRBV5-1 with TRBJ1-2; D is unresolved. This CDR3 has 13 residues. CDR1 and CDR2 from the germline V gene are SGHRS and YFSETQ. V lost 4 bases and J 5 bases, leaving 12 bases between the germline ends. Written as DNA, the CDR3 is TGCGCCAGCAGCCAGAACGGAGAGTATGGCTACACCTTC. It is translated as CASSQNGEYGYTF.

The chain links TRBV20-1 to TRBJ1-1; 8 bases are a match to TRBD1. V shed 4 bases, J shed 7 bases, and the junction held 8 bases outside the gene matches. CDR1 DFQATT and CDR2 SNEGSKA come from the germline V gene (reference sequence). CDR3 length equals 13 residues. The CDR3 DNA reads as TGCAGTGCTATTGGACAGGGTAAATTTGAAGCTTTCTTT. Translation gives CSAIGQGKFEAFF.

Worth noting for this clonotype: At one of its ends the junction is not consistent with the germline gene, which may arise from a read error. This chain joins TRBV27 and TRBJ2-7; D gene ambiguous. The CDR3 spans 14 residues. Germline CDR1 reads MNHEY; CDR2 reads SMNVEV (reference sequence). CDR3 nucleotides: TGTGCCAGCAGTTTATTTGTAGGAGAGTACGAGCACTACTTC. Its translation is CASSLFVGEYEHYF.

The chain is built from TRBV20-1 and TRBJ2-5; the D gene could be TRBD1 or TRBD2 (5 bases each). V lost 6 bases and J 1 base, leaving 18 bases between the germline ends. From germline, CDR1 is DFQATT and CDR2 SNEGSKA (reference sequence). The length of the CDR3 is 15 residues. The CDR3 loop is CSALVRGRPQETQYF. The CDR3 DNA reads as TGCAGTGCCCTGGTTAGGGGACGGCCCCAAGAGACCCAGTACTTC.

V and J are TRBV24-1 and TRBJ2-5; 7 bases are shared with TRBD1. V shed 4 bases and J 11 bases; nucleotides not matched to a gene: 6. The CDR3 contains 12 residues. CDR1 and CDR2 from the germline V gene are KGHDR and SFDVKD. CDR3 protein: CATSDRQGKQYF. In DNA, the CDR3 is TGTGCCACCAGTGACCGACAGGGCAAGCAGTACTTC.

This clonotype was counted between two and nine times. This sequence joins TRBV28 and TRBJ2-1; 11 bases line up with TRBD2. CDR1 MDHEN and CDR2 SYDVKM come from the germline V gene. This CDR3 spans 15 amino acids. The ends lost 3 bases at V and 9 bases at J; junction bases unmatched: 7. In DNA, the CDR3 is TGTGCCAGCAGTTTTGTACTAGCGGGAGAAGGTGAGCAGTTCTTC. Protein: CASSFVLAGEGEQFF.

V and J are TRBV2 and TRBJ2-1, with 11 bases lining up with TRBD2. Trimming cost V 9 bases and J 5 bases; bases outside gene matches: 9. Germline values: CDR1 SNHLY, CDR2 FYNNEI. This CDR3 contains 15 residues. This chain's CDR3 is CASWGLAGGNNEQFF. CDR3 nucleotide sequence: TGTGCCAGTTGGGGGCTAGCGGGAGGAAACAATGAGCAGTTCTTC. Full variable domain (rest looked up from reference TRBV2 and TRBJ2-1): EPEVTQTPSHQVTQMGQEVILRCVPISNHLYFYWYRQILGQKVEFLVSFYNNEISEKSEIFDDQFSVERPDGSNFTLKIRSTKLEDSAMYFCASWGLAGGNNEQFFGPGTRLTVL.

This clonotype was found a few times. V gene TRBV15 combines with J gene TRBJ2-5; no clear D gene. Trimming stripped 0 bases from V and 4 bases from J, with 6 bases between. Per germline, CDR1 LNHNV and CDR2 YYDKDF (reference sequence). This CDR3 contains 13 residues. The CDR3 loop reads CATSRDPPETQYF. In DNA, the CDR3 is TGTGCCACCAGCAGAGATCCCCCAGAGACCCAGTACTTC.